Many counts were recorded for the clone carrying this T cell receptor beta chain. These data originate in a study of blood T cell repertoires in COVID-19. Profiled with immunoSEQ multiplex PCR; TCRdb holds only in-frame clones, not every one. The data show about 250,000 clones, with roughly four fifths seen just once and more than 7% held by the top ten. The sequence was obtained from a man older than 75 with acute or convalescent COVID-19. The specimen was peripheral blood.

The CDR3 sequence: CASSFLGGGLYEQYF. In DNA form, the CDR3 reads TGTGCCAGCAGTTTCCTGGGGGGAGGGCTATACGAGCAGTACTTC. The chain couples TRBV28 to TRBJ2-7; 7 nucleotides match TRBD2. The germline V gene encodes CDR1 MDHEN and CDR2 SYDVKM. V dropped 3 bases and J dropped 4; count of bases not matched to a gene: 9. CDR3 length: 15 amino acids.